The rows below give T cell receptor beta chains drawn from one sample of a study of cytomegalovirus exposure and HLA in healthy donors. Clones were read by immunoSEQ multiplex PCR, and TCRdb kept only the in-frame ones, dropping some. The sample consists of about 150,000 clones, about four fifths of them appearing once. The sample consisted of PBMCs. All receptors come from a male donor in good health and CMV-seronegative. Both conserved end residues are trimmed from each CDR3. Each record gives: V gene, J gene, CDR3 protein.

TRBV19	TRBJ2-7	ASSIGQGANEQY
TRBV4-1	TRBJ2-7	ASSQTGTGGIDEQY
TRBV7-2	TRBJ2-7	ASSSLPRDRVNEQY
TRBV15	TRBJ2-2	ATSRDKTGKSTGELF
TRBV9	TRBJ2-7	ASSVGGGNSYEQY
TRBV2	TRBJ2-1	ASSARGSNNEQF
TRBV4-1	TRBJ1-4	ASSGTDRTGEKLF
TRBV7-6	TRBJ2-1	ASSLEEPLSSYNEQF
TRBV19	TRBJ1-2	ASSIPEGRASYGYT
TRBV25-1	TRBJ2-2	ASSSGPRELF
TRBV6-5	TRBJ1-4	ASSTTGRHEKLF
TRBV11-2	TRBJ2-7	ASSLVRGTFYEQY
TRBV5-1	TRBJ1-1	ASSFSPDRLNTEAF
TRBV7-2	TRBJ2-5	ASSLRTGGYETQY
TRBV7-2	TRBJ2-5	ASSSVWRGGDGAQY
TRBV9	TRBJ1-3	ASRAGQTGNTIY
TRBV19	TRBJ2-1	ASSMAGQGLSSYNEQF
TRBV5-8	TRBJ1-4	ASSLAGRVRREKLF
TRBV6-6	TRBJ1-1	ASSFAGGLNTEAF
TRBV9	TRBJ2-3	ASSVVSGGGTQY
TRBV5-4	TRBJ1-3	ASSLQGPGNTIY
TRBV28	TRBJ2-7	ASSLIQGAYEQY
TRBV7-3	TRBJ1-3	ASSFGAGNTIY
TRBV6-5	TRBJ2-5	ASSYQGTQY
TRBV25-1	TRBJ2-1	ASSEPPRGEQF
TRBV19	TRBJ1-5	ASSIRDNNQPQH
TRBV6-1	TRBJ2-7	ASSEGAGRLYEQY
TRBV6-4	TRBJ1-3	ASSPQGAPGNTIY
TRBV15	TRBJ1-2	ATSRAANYGYT
TRBV18	TRBJ2-5	ASSETQGGQTQY
TRBV6-6	TRBJ1-1	ASSYWTVANTEAF
TRBV7-3	TRBJ2-6	ASSQDRGPGANVLT
TRBV7-8	TRBJ2-7	ASSWTGTPLEQY
TRBV28	TRBJ2-7	ASSLAGAYEQY
TRBV9	TRBJ1-1	ASSVTGGVLRDTEAF
TRBV30	TRBJ1-1	AWSVRGYVASEAF
TRBV19	TRBJ2-2	ASSITGVGGELF
TRBV6-1	TRBJ2-1	ASSRTSGRYNEQF
TRBV5-1	TRBJ2-1	ASSLPGQVYNEQF
TRBV5-6	TRBJ2-5	ASSYGLAGQETQY
TRBV4-2	TRBJ2-7	ASSKYQAGSPYEQY
TRBV19	TRBJ2-1	ASKFRGASGNEQF
TRBV4-3	TRBJ2-3	ASSQDLSGGVNTDTQY
TRBV4-2	TRBJ1-1	ASSQAGSEAF
TRBV6-6	TRBJ2-7	ASNEGDRVYEQY